The entry that follows covers one T cell receptor beta chain sequence. TCRdb re-called the 5' RACE reads; every CDR3 protein appears as one record, without DNA. This repertoire comprises approximately 400,000 distinct CDR3 sequences; its ten largest clones make up around 2.4%. The sample originates from a study of monozygotic twins with inflammatory bowel disease. This receptor was identified in a human donor with ulcerative colitis or Crohn's disease, or a healthy co-twin of an affected twin (not recorded which). The specimen sequenced was blood.

CDR3 region: CASSLEAVNSYNEQFF. The V gene is TRBV5-1, the J gene TRBJ2-1; the TCRdb call, TRBD2, lacks DNA for checking. The CDR3 runs to 16 residues. Germline CDR1 is SGHRS and CDR2 is YFSETQ.